This record covers a single T cell receptor beta chain. This receptor's antigen is unknown. Base qualities are not provided; no much larger clone lies one nucleotide away. To sequence the TCRbeta CDR3 region, genomic DNA was isolated from the sorted cells. TCRbeta CDR3 regions were sequenced using the immunoSEQ Assay. In TCRdb, the immuneACCESS table is reduced to in-frame sequences with V and J assigned. These tables do not hold every clone; where another copy was compared, an unresolved V gene accounts for under half, and the others remain unexplained. The sample table holds 43,000 or so clones, of which 87% were seen once. The ten largest make up around 14% of the sample. This sample is part of a study of OX40 agonist ivuxolimab in advanced cancers. For context, the study as a whole: Ivuxolimab was a fully human IgG2 agonistic monoclonal antibody targeting the costimulatory receptor OX40 (CD134). Intravenous ivuxolimab was administered to patients every 2 weeks at six dose levels: 0.01, 0.1, 0.3, 1.5, 3 and 10 mg/kg. Among the roughly 52 dose-escalation patients, about 19 had hepatocellular carcinoma, about 15 melanoma, 9 renal cell carcinoma and 9 head and neck cancer. A male proportion of about 79% and a mean age of 60 years, ranging from roughly 23 to 85, were recorded for the dose-escalation cohort. Prior anti-PD-1, anti-PD-L1 or anti-CTLA-4 therapy was permitted, and about two fifths of dose-escalation patients had received checkpoint inhibitors. Three dose-escalation patients achieved partial responses, one with hepatocellular carcinoma and two with cutaneous melanoma. Peripheral TCRbeta sequencing was intended to test whether TCR sequence diversity was altered and clonal T-cell expansion was caused by ivuxolimab. The paper covers the monotherapy dose-escalation part of the phase I ivuxolimab trial, which included N of about 50 patients. Overall results and qualifications from the work: In partial responders in the 0.1-3.0 mg/kg groups, normalized peripheral clonal expansion was found to be among the lowest, especially among CD8+ T cells. After ivuxolimab, CD8+ T cells had more expanded clones than CD4+ T cells on average. The antigen specificity of the clonally expanded peripheral T cells was not determined. At doses of 0.1 to 3.0 mg/kg, clonal expansion of both CD4+ and CD8+ T cells in blood was seen between baseline and week 6. Low levels of normalized T-cell clonal expansion were also seen in some patients who did not respond.

Deletion took 1 base off V and 8 bases off J, with a span of 11 bases between the germline ends. The CDR3 goes from the cysteine to the phenylalanine over 14 residues. Just CDR3 DNA is preserved here, 42 bases in frame from base 1. Sequences SGHTA (CDR1) and FQGNSA (CDR2) are obtained from the germline V gene. Patients with a history of autoimmune disease or receiving systemic immunosuppression were excluded from the trial. Peripheral blood for TCR sequencing was collected from all dose cohorts at baseline, on cycle 4 day 1, and on cycle 7 day 1. Samples were obtained from an open-label, multicenter, first-in-human phase I dose-escalation trial of ivuxolimab. Adults with locally advanced or metastatic head and neck squamous cell, hepatocellular, melanoma or renal cell carcinoma were enrolled in the trial. Before TCR sequencing, CD4+ T cells and CD8+ T cells were sorted from peripheral blood as separate populations.

Recombination connected TRBV7-2 to TRBJ1-4; no D gene can be assigned with confidence. The source of this sequence is an adult with an advanced solid tumor such as melanoma, head and neck, liver or kidney cancer. The sample was CD4+ or CD8+ T cells sorted from blood, taken in a trial of the OX40 agonist ivuxolimab. The DNA reads as follows: TGTGCCAGCAGCTTAGAAGCTGGTTTAGAAAAACTGTTTTTT. Translated, this is CASSLEAGLEKLFF.